This T cell receptor (beta chain) emerged from a study of vaccination and CD4 T cells after COVID-19. Study-level information: The cells in question were stimulated using overlapping spike peptides derived from SARS-CoV-2, HCoV-NL63, HCoV-OC43 and HCoV-229E. Some control cultures received a CEFX pool, which served as the positive control. Others received an HIV-1 Nef pool or no peptide.

This clonotype turned up a few times. Its specificity is not known. The treatment: 10-day PBMC culture with coronavirus spike peptide pools or control peptides (ViraFEST assay). The Oncomine TCR Beta short-read assay sequenced DNA from cultured CD4+ T cells. TCRdb called the PCR reads again in MiXCR, with one record for every CDR3 protein. The sample includes about 18,000 distinct CDR3 sequences, more than 50% of them seen just once. The sequence derives from a human donor who had recovered from COVID-19. The source was CD4+ T cells from blood, cultured in vitro, collected before SARS-CoV-2 vaccination.

The CDR3 here is CSASSGSTDTQYF. CDR3 nucleotides: TGCAGTGCTTCTAGCGGTAGCACAGATACGCAGTATTTT. The chain combines TRBV20-1 with TRBJ2-3; 7 positions match TRBD2. This CDR3 spans 13 amino acids. Germline-derived CDR1 and CDR2 are DFQATT and SNEGSKA (reference sequence). The junction had 2 bases not matched to a gene; V was cut back by 5 bases and J by 0 bases.